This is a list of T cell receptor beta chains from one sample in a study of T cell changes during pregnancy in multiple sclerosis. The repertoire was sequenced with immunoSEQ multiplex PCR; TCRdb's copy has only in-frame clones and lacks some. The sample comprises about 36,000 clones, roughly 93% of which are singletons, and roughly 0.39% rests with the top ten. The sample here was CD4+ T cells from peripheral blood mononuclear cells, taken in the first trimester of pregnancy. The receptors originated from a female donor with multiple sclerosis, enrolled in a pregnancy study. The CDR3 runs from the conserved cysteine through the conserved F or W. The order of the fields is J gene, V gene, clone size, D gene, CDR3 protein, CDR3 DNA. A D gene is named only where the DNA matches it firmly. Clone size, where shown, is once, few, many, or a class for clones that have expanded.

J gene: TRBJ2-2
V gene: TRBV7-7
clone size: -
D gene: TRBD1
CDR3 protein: CASSQTGGAGTGELFF
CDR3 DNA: TGTGCCAGCAGCCAGACAGGGGGCGCGGGCACCGGGGAGCTGTTTTTT

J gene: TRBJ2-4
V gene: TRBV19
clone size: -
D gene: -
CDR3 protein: CASRPTGQSENIQYF
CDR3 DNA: TGTGCCAGTCGTCCGACGGGACAATCCGAAAACATTCAGTACTTC

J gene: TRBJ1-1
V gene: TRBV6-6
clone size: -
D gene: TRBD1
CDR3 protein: CASSYSGGQAFF
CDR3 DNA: TGTGCCAGCAGTTATTCAGGGGGCCAGGCTTTCTTT

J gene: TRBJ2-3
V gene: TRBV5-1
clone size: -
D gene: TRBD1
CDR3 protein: CASSFRDRGTDTQYF
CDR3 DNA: TGCGCCAGCAGCTTCCGGGACAGGGGTACAGATACGCAGTATTTT

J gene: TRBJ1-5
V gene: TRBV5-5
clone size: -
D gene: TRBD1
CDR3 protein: CASSPGTGGIGQPQHF
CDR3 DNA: TGTGCCAGCAGCCCGGGGACAGGGGGCATCGGACAGCCCCAGCATTTT

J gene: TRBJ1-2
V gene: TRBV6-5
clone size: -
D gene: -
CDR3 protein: CASRSSAVFYGYTF
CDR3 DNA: TGTGCCAGCAGATCCTCTGCGGTTTTCTATGGCTACACCTTC

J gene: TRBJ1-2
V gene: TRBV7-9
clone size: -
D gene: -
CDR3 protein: CASSSADYGYTF
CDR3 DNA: TGTGCCAGCAGTTCCGCGGACTATGGCTACACCTTC

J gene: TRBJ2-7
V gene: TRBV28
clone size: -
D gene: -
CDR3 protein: CASFRSGQSYEQYF
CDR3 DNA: TGTGCCAGCTTTCGTTCTGGACAGTCCTACGAGCAGTACTTC

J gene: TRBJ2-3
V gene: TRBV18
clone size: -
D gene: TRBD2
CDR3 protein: CASSPPVLLAGGTDTQYF
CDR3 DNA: TGTGCCAGCTCACCGCCGGTCCTACTGGCGGGGGGCACAGATACGCAGTATTTT

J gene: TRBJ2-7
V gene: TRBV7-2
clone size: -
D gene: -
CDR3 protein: CASSDRRQGSYEQYF
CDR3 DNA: TGTGCCAGCAGCGATCGTCGGCAGGGAAGCTACGAGCAGTACTTC

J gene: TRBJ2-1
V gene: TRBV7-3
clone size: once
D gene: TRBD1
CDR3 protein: CASSNPGTGVNEQFF
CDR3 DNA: TGTGCCAGCAGTAACCCCGGGACAGGAGTCAATGAGCAGTTCTTC

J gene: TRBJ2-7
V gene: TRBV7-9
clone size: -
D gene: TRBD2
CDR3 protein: CASSLSGGTSYEQYF
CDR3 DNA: TGTGCCAGCAGCTTATCGGGGGGGACCTCCTACGAGCAGTACTTC

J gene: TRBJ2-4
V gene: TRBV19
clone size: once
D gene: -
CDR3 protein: CASSMLGANIQYF
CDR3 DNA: TGTGCCAGTAGTATGCTGGGGGCGAACATTCAGTACTTC

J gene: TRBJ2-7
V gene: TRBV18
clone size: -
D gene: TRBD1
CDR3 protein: CASSPGQGSYEQYF
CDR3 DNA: TGTGCCAGCTCACCAGGACAGGGCTCCTACGAGCAGTACTTC

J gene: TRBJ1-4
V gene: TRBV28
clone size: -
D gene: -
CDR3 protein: CASSLRGGKLFF
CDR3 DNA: TGTGCCAGCAGTTTACGGGGAGGAAAACTGTTTTTT

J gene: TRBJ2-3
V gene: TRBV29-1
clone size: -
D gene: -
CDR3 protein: CSVAYRSGTDTQYF
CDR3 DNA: TGCAGCGTGGCATACAGGTCTGGGACAGATACGCAGTATTTT

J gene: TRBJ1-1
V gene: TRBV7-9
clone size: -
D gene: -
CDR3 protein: CASSPDRRAFF
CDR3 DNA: TGTGCCAGCAGCCCTGACAGGAGAGCTTTCTTT

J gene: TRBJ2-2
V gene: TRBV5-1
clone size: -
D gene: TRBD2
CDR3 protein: CASSLPTSGTAGELFF
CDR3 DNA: TGCGCCAGCAGCTTGCCGACTAGCGGGACCGCCGGGGAGCTGTTTTTT

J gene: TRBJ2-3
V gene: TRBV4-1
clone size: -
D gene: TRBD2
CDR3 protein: CASSTPPGGGADTQYF
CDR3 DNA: TGCGCCAGCAGCACCCCCCCGGGGGGGGGTGCAGATACGCAGTATTTT

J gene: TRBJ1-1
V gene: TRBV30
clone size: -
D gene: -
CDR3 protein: CAWRETEHTEAFF
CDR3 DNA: TGTGCCTGGAGAGAGACAGAACACACTGAAGCTTTCTTT

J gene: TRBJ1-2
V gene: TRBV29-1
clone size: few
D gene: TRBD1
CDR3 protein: CSTDRDYGYTF
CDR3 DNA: TGCAGCACGGACAGGGACTATGGCTACACCTTC

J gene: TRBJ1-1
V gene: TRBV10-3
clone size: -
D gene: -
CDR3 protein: CAISGRGAATEAFF
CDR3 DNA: TGTGCCATCAGTGGGCGGGGTGCAGCCACTGAAGCTTTCTTT

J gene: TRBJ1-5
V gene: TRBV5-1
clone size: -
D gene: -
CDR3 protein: CASSLDGVNQPQHF
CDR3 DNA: TGCGCCAGCAGCTTAGACGGGGTCAATCAGCCCCAGCATTTT

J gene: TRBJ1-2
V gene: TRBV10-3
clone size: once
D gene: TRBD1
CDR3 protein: CAIRAGTEGGYTF
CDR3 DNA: TGTGCCATCAGAGCCGGGACAGAGGGAGGCTACACCTTC

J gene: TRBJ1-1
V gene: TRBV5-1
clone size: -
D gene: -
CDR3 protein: CASSGGFISNTEAFF
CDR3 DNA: TGCGCCAGCAGTGGGGGCTTTATCTCGAACACTGAAGCTTTCTTT

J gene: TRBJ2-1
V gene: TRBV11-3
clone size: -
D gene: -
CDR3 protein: CASSLAERSELVF
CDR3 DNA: TGTGCCAGCAGCTTAGCGGAGAGATCAGAGCTGGTCTTC

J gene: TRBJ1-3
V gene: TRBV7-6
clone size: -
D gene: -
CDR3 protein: CASSPVADLGTIYF
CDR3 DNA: TGTGCCAGCAGCCCGGTCGCGGATCTGGGCACCATATATTTT

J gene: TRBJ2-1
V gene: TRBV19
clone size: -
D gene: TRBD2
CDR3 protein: CASKRREGGHNEQFF
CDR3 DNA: TGTGCCAGTAAGAGGCGGGAGGGAGGGCACAATGAGCAGTTCTTC

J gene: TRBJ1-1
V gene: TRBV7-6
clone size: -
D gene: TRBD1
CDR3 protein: CASSLAQGATDTEAFF
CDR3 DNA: TGTGCCAGCAGCTTAGCACAGGGGGCGACGGACACTGAAGCTTTCTTT

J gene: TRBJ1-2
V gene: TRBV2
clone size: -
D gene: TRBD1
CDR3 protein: CASRAGGYGYTF
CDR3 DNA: TGTGCCAGCAGAGCAGGGGGCTATGGCTACACCTTC

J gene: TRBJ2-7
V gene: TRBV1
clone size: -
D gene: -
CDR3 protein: CTSIPSRGSYEQYF
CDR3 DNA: TGCACCAGCATCCCTTCAAGGGGGAGCTACGAGCAGTACTTC

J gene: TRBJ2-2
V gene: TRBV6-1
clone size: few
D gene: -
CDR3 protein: CASSEAGRGRLAPKAGELFF
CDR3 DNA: TGTGCCAGCAGTGAAGCCGGGCGGGGGCGGCTAGCGCCAAAAGCCGGGGAGCTGTTTTTT

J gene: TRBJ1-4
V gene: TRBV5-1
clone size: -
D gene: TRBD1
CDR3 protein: CASRTGTGGRTNEKLFF
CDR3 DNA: TGCGCCAGCAGAACCGGGACAGGGGGCCGGACTAATGAAAAACTGTTTTTT

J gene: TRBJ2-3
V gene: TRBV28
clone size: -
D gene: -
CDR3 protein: CASFRGAPAGVDTQYF
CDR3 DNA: TGTGCCAGCTTTAGGGGGGCGCCGGCGGGAGTAGATACGCAGTATTTT

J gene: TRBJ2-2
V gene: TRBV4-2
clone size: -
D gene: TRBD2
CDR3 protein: CASSQTHPGGLASNTGELFF
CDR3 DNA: TGTGCCAGCAGCCAAACGCACCCAGGAGGACTAGCGTCGAACACCGGGGAGCTGTTTTTT

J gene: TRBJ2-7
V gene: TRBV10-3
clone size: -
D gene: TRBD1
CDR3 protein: CAIRDREIQYF
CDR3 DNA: TGTGCCATCAGGGACAGGGAGATACAGTACTTC

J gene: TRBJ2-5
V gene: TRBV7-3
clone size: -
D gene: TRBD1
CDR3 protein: CASSGTVQETQYF
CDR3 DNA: TGTGCCAGCAGCGGGACAGTGCAAGAGACCCAGTACTTC

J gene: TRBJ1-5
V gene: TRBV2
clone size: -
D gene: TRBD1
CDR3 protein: CASDRGSNQPQHF
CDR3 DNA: TGTGCCAGCGACAGGGGAAGCAATCAGCCCCAGCATTTT

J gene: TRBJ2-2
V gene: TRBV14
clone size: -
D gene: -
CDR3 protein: CASSSFRPGIVGELFF
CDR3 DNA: TGTGCCAGCAGTTCATTCCGGCCGGGGATCGTGGGGGAGCTGTTTTTT